The present TCR beta chain was sequenced within a study of shared clonotypes between healthy human individuals. General study points: Non-shared clonotypes showed lower generation probabilities than clonotypes common to all four donors.

Sequencing was performed with immunoSEQ multiplex PCR; in TCRdb, only in-frame clones are kept and a portion is missing. The data contain 2 million to 2.5 million clones, more than 90% of them seen just once; the ten biggest clones take up 0.1% to 0.15%. A word on this clone: As yet, its antigen is unknown.

The V end was cut by 4 bases, the J end by 5 bases, with 9 bases between. This CDR3 contains 13 residues. Germline assignment: CDR1 ENHRY and CDR2 SYGVKD. The chain joins TRBV10-3 to TRBJ1-5; D is undetermined. The material sequenced was naive CD4+ T cells sorted from blood. As to subset: CD45RA+ positively selected. The sequence was obtained from a man between 18 and 35 years old in good health. Here the CDR3 DNA reads TGTGCCATCAGTGTGGAAAGGGATCAGCCCCAGCATTTT. Residues: CAISVERDQPQHF.